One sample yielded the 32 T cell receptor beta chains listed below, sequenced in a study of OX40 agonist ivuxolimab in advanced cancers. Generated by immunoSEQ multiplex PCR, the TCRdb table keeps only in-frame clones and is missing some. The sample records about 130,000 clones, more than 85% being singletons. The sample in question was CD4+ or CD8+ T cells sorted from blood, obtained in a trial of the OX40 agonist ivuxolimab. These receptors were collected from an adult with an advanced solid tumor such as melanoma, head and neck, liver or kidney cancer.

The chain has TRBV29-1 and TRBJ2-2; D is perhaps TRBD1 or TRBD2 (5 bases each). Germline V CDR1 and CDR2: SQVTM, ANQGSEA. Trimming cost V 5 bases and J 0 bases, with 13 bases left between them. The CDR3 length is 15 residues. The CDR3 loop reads CSVPSRDPNTGELFF. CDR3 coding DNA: TGCAGCGTTCCCAGCAGGGACCCGAACACCGGGGAGCTGTTTTTT.

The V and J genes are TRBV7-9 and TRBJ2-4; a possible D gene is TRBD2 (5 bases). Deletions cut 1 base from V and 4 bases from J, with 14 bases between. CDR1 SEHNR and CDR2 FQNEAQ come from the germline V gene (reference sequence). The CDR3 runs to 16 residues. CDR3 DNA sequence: TGTGCCAGCAGCTTAGTGCCACAAACGGGGAAAAACATTCAGTACTTC. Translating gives CASSLVPQTGKNIQYF. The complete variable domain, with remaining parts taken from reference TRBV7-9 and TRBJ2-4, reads DTGVSQNPRHKITKRGQNVTFRCDPISEHNRLYWYRQTLGQGPEFLTYFQNEAQLEKSRLLSDRFSAERPKGSFSTLEIQRTEQGDSAMYLCASSLVPQTGKNIQYFGAGTRLSVL.

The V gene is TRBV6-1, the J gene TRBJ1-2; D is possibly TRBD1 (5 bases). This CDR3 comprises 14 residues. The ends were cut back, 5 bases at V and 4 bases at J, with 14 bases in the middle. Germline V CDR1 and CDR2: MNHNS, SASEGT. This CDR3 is CASSWGTYLYGYTF. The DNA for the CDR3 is TGTGCCAGCAGTTGGGGGACCTATCTCTATGGCTACACCTTC.

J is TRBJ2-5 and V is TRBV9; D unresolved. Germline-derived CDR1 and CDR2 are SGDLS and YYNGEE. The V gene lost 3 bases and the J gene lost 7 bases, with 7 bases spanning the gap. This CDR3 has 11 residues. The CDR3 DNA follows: TGTGCCAGCAGCGGAAAGGGGACCCAGTACTTC. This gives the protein CASSGKGTQYF.

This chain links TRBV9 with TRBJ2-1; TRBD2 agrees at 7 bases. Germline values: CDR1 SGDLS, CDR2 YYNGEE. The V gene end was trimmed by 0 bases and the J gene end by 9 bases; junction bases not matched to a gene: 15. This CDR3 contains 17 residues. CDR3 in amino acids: CASSVATVAGGGSEQFF. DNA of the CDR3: TGTGCCAGCAGCGTAGCAACGGTAGCGGGCGGAGGTAGTGAGCAGTTCTTC.

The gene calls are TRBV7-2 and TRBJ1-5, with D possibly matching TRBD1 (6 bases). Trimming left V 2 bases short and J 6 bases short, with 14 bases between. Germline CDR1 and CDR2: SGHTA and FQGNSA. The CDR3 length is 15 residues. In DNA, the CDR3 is TGTGCCAGCAGCTTAAATTGGGTGACAGGTCAGCCCCAGCATTTT. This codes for CASSLNWVTGQPQHF.

The CDR3 DNA is TGTGCCAGTAGTATAGGGGACAGGTACTACAATGAGCAGTTCTTC. Residues: CASSIGDRYYNEQFF. This chain connects TRBV19 to TRBJ2-1; TRBD1 matches 8 bases. The CDR3 runs 15 residues. CDR1 and CDR2 (germline): LNHDA, SQIVND (reference sequence). The junction had 2 bases not matched to a gene; V was cut back by 1 base and J by 3 bases. Supplemented by reference TRBV19 and TRBJ2-1, the full variable domain reads DGGITQSPKYLFRKEGQNVTLSCEQNLNHDAMYWYRQDPGQGLRLIYYSQIVNDFQKGDIAEGYSVSREKKESFPLTVTSAQKNPTAFYLCASSIGDRYYNEQFFGPGTRLTVL.

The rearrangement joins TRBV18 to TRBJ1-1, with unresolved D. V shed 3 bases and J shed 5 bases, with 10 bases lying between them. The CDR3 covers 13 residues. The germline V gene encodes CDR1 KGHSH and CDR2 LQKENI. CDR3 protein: CASSPLEGTEAFF. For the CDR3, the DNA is TGTGCCAGCTCACCCCTAGAAGGGACTGAAGCTTTCTTT.

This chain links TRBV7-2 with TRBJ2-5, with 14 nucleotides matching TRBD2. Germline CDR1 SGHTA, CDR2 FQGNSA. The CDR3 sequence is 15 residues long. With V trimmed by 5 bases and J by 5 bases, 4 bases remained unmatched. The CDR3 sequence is CASSRLAGGTETQYF. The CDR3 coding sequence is TGTGCCAGCAGCCGACTAGCGGGAGGGACGGAGACCCAGTACTTC.

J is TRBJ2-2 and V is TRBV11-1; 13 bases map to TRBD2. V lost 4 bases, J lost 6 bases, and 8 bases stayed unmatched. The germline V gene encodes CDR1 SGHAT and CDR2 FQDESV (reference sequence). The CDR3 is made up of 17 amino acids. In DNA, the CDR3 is TGTGCCAGCAGCTCAGGACTAGCGGGAGCCTTCGCCGGGGAGCTGTTTTTT. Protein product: CASSSGLAGAFAGELFF.

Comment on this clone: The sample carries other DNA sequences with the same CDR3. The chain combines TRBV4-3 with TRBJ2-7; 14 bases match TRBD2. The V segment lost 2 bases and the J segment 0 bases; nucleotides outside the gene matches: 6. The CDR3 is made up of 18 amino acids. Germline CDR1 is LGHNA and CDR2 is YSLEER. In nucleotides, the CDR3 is TGCGCCAGCAGCCAAACCGGGACTAGCGGGGGTCTCTCCTACGAGCAGTACTTC. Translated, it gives CASSQTGTSGGLSYEQYF.

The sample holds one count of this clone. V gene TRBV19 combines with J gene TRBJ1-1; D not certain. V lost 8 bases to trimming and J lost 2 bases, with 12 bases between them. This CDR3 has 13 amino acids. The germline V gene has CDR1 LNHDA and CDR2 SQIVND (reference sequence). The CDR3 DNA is TGTGCCAGTCCCGGGCCCCACAACACTGAAGCTTTCTTT. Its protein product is CASPGPHNTEAFF.

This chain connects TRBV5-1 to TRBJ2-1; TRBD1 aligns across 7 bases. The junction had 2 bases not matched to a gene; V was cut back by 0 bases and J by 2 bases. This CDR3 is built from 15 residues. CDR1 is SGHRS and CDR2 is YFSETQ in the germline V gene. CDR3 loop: CASSLGQGPYNEQFF. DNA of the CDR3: TGCGCCAGCAGCTTGGGACAGGGTCCCTACAATGAGCAGTTCTTC.

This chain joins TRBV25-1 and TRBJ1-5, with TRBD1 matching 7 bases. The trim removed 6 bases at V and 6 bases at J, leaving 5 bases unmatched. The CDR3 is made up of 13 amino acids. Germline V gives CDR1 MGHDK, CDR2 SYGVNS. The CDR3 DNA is TGTGCCAGCAGCGACAGGGATAGTCAGCCCCAGCATTTT. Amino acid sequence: CASSDRDSQPQHF.

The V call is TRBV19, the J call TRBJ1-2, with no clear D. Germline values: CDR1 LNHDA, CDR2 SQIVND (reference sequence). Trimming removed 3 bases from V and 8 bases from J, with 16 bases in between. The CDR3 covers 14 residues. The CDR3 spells CASSIYSSRRGYTF. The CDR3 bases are TGTGCCAGTAGTATTTACTCCTCCCGGCGGGGCTACACCTTC. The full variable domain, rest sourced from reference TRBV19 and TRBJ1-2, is DGGITQSPKYLFRKEGQNVTLSCEQNLNHDAMYWYRQDPGQGLRLIYYSQIVNDFQKGDIAEGYSVSREKKESFPLTVTSAQKNPTAFYLCASSIYSSRRGYTFGSGTRLTVV.

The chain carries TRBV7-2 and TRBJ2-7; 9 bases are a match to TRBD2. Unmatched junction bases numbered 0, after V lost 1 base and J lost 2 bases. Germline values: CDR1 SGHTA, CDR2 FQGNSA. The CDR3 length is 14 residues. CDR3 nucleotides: TGTGCCAGCAGCTTAGGCGGGAGGGCCTACGAGCAGTACTTC. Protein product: CASSLGGRAYEQYF. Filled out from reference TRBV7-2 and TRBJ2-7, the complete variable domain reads GAGVSQSPSNKVTEKGKDVELRCDPISGHTALYWYRQSLGQGLEFLIYFQGNSAPDKSGLPSDRFSAERTGGSVSTLTIQRTQQEDSAVYLCASSLGGRAYEQYFGPGTRLTVT.

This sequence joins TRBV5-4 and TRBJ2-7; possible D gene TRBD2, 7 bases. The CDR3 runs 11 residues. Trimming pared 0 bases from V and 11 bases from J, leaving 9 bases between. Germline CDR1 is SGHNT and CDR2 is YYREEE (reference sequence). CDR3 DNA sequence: TGTGCCAGCAGCTTGGAGGGGGGGGAGTACTTC. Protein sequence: CASSLEGGEYF.

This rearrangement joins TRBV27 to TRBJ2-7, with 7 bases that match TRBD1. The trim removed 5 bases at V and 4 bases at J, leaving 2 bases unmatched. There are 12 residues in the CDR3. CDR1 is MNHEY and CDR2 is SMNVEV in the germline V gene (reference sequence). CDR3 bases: TGTGCCAGCAGTACGACAGGGTACGAGCAGTACTTC. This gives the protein CASSTTGYEQYF.

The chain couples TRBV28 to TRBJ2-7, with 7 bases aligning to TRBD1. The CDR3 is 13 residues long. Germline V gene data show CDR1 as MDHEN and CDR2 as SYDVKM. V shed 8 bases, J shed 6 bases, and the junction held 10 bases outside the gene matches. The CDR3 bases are TGTGCCAGCGGACGATACAGGGGCGGCGAGCAGTACTTC. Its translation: CASGRYRGGEQYF.

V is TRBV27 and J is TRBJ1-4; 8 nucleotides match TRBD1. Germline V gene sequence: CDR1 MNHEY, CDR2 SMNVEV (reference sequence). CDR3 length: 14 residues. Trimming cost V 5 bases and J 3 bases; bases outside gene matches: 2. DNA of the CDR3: TGTGCCAGCAGTAAGGACAGGGCTAATGAAAAACTGTTTTTT. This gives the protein CASSKDRANEKLFF.

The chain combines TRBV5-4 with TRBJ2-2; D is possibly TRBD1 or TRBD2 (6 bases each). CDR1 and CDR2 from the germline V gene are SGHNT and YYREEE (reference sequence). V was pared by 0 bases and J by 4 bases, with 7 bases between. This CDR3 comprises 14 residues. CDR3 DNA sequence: TGTGCCAGCAGCTTGGAGGGGGGCACCGGGGAGCTGTTTTTT. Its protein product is CASSLEGGTGELFF.

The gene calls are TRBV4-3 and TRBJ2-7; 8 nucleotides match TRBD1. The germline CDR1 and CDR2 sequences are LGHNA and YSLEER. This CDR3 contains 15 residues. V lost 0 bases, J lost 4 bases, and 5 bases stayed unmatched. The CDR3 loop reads CASSQDGTGLYEQYF. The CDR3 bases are TGCGCCAGCAGCCAAGATGGGACAGGCCTTTACGAGCAGTACTTC.

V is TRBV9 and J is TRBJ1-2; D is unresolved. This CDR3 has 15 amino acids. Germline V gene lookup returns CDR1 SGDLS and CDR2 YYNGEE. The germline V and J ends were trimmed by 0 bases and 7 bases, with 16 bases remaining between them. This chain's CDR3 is CASSVAGSLVGGYTF. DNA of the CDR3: TGTGCCAGCAGCGTAGCTGGCAGTTTGGTCGGTGGCTACACCTTC.

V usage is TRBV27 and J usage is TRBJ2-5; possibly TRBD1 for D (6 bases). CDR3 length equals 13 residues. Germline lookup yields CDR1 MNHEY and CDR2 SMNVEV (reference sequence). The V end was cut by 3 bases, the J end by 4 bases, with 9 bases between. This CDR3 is CASSFRGRETQYF. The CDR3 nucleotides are TGTGCCAGCAGTTTCAGGGGCCGAGAGACCCAGTACTTC.

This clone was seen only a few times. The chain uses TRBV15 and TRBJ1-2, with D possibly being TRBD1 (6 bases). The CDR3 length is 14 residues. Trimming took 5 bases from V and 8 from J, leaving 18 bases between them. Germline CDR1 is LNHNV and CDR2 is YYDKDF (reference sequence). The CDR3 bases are TGTGCCACCAGCCCGCAGGGGTTTAGTTGGGGCTACACCTTC. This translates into CATSPQGFSWGYTF.

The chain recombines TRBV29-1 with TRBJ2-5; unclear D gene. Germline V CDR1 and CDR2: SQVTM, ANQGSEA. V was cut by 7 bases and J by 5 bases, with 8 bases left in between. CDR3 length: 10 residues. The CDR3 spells CSGARETQYF. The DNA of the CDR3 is TGCAGCGGGGCCCGGGAGACCCAGTACTTC.

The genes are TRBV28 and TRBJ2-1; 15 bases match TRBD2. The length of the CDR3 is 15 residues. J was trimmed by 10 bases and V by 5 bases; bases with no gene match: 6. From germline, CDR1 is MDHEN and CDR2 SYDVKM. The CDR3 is CASSPWTSGRGEQFF. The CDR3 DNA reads TGTGCCAGCAGTCCCTGGACTAGCGGGAGGGGGGAGCAGTTCTTC.

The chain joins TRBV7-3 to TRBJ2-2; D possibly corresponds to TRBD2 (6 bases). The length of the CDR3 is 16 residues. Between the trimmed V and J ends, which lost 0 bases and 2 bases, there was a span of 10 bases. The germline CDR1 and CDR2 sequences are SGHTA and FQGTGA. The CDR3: CASSLTSGLNTGELFF. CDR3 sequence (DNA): TGTGCCAGCAGCTTAACGTCGGGACTTAACACCGGGGAGCTGTTTTTT.

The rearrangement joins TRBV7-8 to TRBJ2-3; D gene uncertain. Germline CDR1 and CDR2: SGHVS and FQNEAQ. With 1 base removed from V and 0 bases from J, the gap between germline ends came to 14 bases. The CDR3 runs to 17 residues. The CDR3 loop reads CASSLGRSARSTDTQYF. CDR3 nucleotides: TGTGCCAGCAGCTTAGGTCGGTCAGCGAGGAGCACAGATACGCAGTATTTT. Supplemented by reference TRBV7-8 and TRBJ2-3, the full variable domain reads GAGVSQSPRYKVAKRGQDVALRCDPISGHVSLFWYQQALGQGPEFLTYFQNEAQLDKSGLPSDRFFAERPEGSVSTLKIQRTQQEDSAVYLCASSLGRSARSTDTQYFGPGTRLTVL.

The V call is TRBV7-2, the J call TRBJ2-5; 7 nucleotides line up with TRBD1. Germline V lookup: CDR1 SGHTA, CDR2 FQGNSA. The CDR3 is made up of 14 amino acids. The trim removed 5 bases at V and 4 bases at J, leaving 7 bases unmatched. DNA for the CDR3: TGTGCCAGCAGCCACGGACAGGTCCCAGAGACCCAGTACTTC. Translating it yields CASSHGQVPETQYF.

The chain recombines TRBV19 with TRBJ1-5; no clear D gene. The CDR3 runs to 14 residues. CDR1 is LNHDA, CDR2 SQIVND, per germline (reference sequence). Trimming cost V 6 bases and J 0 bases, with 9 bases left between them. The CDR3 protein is CASRREISNQPQHF. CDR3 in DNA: TGTGCCAGTAGACGGGAAATTAGCAATCAGCCCCAGCATTTT.

The CDR3: CASRSLAKNIQYF. The DNA for the CDR3 is TGTGCCAGCAGGAGCTTAGCCAAAAACATTCAGTACTTC. The chain carries TRBV27 and TRBJ2-4; no reliable D call. Trimming removed 6 bases at V and 0 bases at J, with 6 bases between. Germline assignment: CDR1 MNHEY and CDR2 SMNVEV (reference sequence). The length of the CDR3 is 13 residues.